This T cell receptor beta chain comes out of a study of sequential checkpoint blockade in melanoma. Whole-study context: Maintenance nivolumab came after either treatment sequence. DNA from about a hundred pretreatment tumor samples underwent TCRβ immunosequencing.

General observations from the study: PD-L1 staining and CD8+ counts, not mutational load, tracked tumor T-cell clonality.

This clone is large within its sample. Its target is unknown. Treatment reported: randomized to nivolumab then ipilimumab (arm A) or the reverse (arm B). DNA-damaging chemotherapy had not been given to any patient beforehand. V lost 0 bases and J lost 0, with 9 bases in between. Germline assignment: CDR1 SGDLS and CDR2 YYNGEE. The CDR3 length is 15 residues. Data came from immunoSEQ multiplex PCR; TCRdb stores just in-frame clones and leaves some out. The data hold around 680 clones, with about 26% observed a single time. The TCR comes from a human donor with melanoma. Here the sequenced sample was tumor tissue (inferred from file names), taken from a patient given nivolumab and ipilimumab in sequence. The V gene is TRBV9, the J gene TRBJ1-1, with D unresolved. The CDR3 region has the DNA TGTGCCAGCAGCGTAGGACTGAGGATGAACACTGAAGCTTTCTTT. Encoded protein: CASSVGLRMNTEAFF. Full variable domain (missing parts from reference TRBV9 and TRBJ1-1): DSGVTQTPKHLITATGQRVTLRCSPRSGDLSVYWYQQSLDQGLQFLIQYYNGEERAKGNILERFSAQQFPDLHSELNLSSLELGDSALYFCASSVGLRMNTEAFFGQGTRLTVV.